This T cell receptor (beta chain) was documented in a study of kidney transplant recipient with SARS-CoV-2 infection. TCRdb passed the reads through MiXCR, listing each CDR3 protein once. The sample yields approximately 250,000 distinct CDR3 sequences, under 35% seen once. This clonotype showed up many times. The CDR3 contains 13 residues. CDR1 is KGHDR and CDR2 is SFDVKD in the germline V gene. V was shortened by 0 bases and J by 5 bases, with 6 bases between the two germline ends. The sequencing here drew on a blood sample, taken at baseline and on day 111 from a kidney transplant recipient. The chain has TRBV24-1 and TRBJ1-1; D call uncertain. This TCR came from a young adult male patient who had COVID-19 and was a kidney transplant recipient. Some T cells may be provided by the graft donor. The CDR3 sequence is CATSDLPGTEAFF. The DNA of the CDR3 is TGTGCCACCAGTGATTTGCCGGGAACTGAAGCTTTCTTT.